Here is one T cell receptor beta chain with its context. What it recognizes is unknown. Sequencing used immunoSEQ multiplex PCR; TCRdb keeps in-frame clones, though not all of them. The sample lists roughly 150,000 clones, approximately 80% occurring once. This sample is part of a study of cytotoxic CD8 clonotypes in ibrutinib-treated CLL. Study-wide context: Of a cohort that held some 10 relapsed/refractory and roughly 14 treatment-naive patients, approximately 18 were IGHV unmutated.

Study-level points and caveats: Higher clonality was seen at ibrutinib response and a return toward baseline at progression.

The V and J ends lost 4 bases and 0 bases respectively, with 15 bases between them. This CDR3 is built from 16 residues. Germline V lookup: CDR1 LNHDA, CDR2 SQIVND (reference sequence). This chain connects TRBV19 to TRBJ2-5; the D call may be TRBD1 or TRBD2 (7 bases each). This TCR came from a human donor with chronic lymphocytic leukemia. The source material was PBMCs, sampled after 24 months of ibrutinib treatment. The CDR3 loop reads CASSRGGTANQETQYF. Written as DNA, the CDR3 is TGTGCCAGTAGTAGGGGGGGGACAGCAAACCAAGAGACCCAGTACTTC.